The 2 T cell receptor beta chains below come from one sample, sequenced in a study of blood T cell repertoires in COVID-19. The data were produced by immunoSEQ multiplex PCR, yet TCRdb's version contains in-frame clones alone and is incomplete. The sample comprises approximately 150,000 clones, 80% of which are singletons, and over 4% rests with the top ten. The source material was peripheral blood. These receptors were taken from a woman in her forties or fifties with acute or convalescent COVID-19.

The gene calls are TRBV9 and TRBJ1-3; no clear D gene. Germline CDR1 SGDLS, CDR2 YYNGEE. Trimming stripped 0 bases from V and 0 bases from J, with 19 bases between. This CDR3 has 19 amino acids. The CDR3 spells CASSVVPPDWNFSGNTIYF. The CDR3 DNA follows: TGTGCCAGCAGCGTAGTCCCCCCCGACTGGAACTTCTCTGGAAACACCATATATTTT. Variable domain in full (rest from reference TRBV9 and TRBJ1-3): DSGVTQTPKHLITATGQRVTLRCSPRSGDLSVYWYQQSLDQGLQFLIQYYNGEERAKGNILERFSAQQFPDLHSELNLSSLELGDSALYFCASSVVPPDWNFSGNTIYFGEGSWLTVV.

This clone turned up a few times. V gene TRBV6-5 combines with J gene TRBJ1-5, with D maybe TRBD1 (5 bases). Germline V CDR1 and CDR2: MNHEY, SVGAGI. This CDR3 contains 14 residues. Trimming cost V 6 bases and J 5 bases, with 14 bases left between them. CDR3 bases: TGTGCCAGCAGCCCGACAGTCAGTTATCAGCCCCAGCATTTT. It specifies CASSPTVSYQPQHF.